This TCR beta chain was found in a study of T cell responses to AZD1222 COVID-19 vaccine. Study findings and constraints: Repertoires in all cases were sampled only once the peak T cell response had passed.

Trimming cost V 11 bases and J 6 bases, with 25 bases left between them. The CDR3 is 15 amino acids. The V gene's germline CDR1 is SNHLY and CDR2 FYNNEI. Of note for this clone: The target antigen is unknown.

Some clones are missing from TCRdb's copy, which holds only in-frame ones; the method was immunoSEQ multiplex PCR. Of roughly 98,000 clones listed, less than 85% were seen once; the top ten hold 14%. Sequences were derived from peripheral blood, sampled 28 days after the second AZD1222 dose. The chain joins TRBV2 to TRBJ1-2; the D is unclear. The source of this sequence is an adult who received the AZD1222 COVID-19 vaccine. CDR3 DNA sequence: TGTGCCGGCCAGAGGGCCCTTCCCCAGAGGGATGGCTACACCTTC. Protein product: CAGQRALPQRDGYTF. Using reference TRBV2 and TRBJ1-2 for the parts outside the CDR3, the full variable domain is EPEVTQTPSHQVTQMGQEVILRCVPISNHLYFYWYRQILGQKVEFLVSFYNNEISEKSEIFDDQFSVERPDGSNFTLKIRSTKLEDSAMYFCAGQRALPQRDGYTFGSGTRLTVV.